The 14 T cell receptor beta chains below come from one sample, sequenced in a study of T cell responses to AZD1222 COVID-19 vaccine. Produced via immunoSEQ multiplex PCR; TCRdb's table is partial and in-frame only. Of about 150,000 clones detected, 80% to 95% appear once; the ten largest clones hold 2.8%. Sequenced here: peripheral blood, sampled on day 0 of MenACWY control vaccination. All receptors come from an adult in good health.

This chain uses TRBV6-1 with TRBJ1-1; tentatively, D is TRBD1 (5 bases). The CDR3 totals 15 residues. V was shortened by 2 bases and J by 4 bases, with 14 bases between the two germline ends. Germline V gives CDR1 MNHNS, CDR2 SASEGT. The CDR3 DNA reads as TGTGCCAGCAGTGAAAGGGCAGGGCTCGCCACTGAAGCTTTCTTT. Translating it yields CASSERAGLATEAFF.

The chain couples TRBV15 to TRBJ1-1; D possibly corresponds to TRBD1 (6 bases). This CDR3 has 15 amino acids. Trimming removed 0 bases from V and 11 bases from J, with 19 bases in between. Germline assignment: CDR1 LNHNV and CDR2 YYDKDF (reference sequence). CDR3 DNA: TGTGCCACCAGCAGAGATATCGTACAGGGTAGGGGGGCTTTCTTT. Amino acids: CATSRDIVQGRGAFF.

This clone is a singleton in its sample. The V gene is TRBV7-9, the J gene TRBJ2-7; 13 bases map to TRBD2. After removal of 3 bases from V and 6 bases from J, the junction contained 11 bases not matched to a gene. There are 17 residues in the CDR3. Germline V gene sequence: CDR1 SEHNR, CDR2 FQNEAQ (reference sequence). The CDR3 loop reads CASSFAGTSGTGSEQYF. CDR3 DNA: TGTGCCAGCAGCTTCGCCGGGACTAGCGGGACCGGGAGCGAGCAGTACTTC. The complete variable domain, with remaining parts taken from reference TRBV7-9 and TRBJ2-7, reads DTGVSQNPRHKITKRGQNVTFRCDPISEHNRLYWYRQTLGQGPEFLTYFQNEAQLEKSRLLSDRFSAERPKGSFSTLEIQRTEQGDSAMYLCASSFAGTSGTGSEQYFGPGTRLTVT.

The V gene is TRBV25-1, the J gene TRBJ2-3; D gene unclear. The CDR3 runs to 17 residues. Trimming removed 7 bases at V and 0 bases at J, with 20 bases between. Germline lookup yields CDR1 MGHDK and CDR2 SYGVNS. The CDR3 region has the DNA TGTGCCAGCAAGAATCCCCAACCATATATTAGCACAGATACGCAGTATTTT. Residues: CASKNPQPYISTDTQYF.

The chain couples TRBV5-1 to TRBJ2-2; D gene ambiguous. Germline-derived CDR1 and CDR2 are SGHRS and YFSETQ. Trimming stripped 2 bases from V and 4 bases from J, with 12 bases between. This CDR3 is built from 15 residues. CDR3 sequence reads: CASSFVEQLTGELFF. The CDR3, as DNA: TGCGCCAGCAGCTTCGTGGAACAGCTCACCGGGGAGCTGTTTTTT.

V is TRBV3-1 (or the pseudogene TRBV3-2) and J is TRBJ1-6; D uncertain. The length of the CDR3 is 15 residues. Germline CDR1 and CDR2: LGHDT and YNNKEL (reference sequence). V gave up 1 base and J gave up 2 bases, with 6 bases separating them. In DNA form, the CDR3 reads TGTGCCAGCAGCCAAGGCGGCCCCTATAATTCACCCCTCCACTTT. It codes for CASSQGGPYNSPLHF.

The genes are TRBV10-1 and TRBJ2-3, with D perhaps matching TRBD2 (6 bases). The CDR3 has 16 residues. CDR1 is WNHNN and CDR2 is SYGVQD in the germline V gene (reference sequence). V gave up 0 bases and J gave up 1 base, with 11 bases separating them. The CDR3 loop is CASSESGGAGTDTQYF. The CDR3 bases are TGCGCCAGCAGTGAGTCGGGGGGAGCCGGCACAGATACGCAGTATTTT.

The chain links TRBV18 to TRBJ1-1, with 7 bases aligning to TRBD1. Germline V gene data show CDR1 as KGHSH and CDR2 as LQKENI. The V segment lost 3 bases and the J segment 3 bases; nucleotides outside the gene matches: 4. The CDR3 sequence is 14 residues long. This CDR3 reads CASSPRTGDTEAFF. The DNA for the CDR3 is TGTGCCAGCTCACCCCGAACAGGGGACACTGAAGCTTTCTTT. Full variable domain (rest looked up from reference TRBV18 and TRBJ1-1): NAGVMQNPRHLVRRRGQEARLRCSPMKGHSHVYWYRQLPEEGLKFMVYLQKENIIDESGMPKERFSAEFPKEGPSILRIQQVVRGDSAAYFCASSPRTGDTEAFFGQGTRLTVV.

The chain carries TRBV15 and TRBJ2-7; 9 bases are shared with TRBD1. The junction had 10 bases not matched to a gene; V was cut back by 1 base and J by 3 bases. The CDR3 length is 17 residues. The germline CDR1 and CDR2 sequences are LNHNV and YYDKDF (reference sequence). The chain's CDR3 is CATSRATGTGILYEQYF. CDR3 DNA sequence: TGTGCCACCAGCAGAGCCACCGGGACAGGGATTCTCTACGAGCAGTACTTC.

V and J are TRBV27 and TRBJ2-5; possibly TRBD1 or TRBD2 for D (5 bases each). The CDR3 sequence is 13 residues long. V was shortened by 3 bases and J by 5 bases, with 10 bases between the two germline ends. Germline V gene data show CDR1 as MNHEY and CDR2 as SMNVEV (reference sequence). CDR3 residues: CASSFGGWETQYF. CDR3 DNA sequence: TGTGCCAGCAGTTTTGGGGGATGGGAGACCCAGTACTTC.

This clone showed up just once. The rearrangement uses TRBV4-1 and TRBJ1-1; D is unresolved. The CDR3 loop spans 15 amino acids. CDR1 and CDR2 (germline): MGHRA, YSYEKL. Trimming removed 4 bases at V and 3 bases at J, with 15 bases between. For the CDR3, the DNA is TGCGCCAGCAGCCCCGGGTGGGGTCGGGACACTGAAGCTTTCTTT. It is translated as CASSPGWGRDTEAFF.

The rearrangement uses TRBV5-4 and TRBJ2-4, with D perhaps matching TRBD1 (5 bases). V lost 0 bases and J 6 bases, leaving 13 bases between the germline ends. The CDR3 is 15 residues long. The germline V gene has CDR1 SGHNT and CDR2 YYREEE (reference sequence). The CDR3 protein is CASSLGRDILNIQYF. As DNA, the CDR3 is TGTGCCAGCAGCTTGGGCAGGGATATATTAAACATTCAGTACTTC.

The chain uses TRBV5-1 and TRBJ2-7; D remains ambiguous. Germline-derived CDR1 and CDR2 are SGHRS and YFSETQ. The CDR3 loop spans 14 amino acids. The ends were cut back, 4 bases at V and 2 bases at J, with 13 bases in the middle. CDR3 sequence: CASSVRGAPYEQYF. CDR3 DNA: TGCGCCAGCAGCGTTAGAGGCGCTCCCTACGAGCAGTACTTC.

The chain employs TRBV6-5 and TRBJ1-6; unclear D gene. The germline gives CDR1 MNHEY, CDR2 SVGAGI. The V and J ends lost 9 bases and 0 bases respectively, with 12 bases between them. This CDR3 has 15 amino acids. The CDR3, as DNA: TGTGCCAGTTGGACCCCCAGCTCCTATAATTCACCCCTCCACTTT. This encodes CASWTPSSYNSPLHF.